This passage covers 15 T cell receptor beta chains from one sample sequenced in a study of radiotherapy plus CTLA-4 blockade in lung cancer. Libraries were prepared by immunoSEQ multiplex PCR; TCRdb keeps only in-frame clonotypes and omits some of them. Seen here are tens of thousands of clones, around 87% observed once, and the top ten hold 15% to 20%. Material: peripheral blood, obtained from a patient treated with radiotherapy plus ipilimumab. The receptors were gathered from a human donor with non-small cell lung cancer that progressed on radiotherapy plus ipilimumab.

The genes are TRBV30 and TRBJ1-2; D might be TRBD1 (5 bases). The length of the CDR3 is 11 residues. Germline V gives CDR1 GTSNPN, CDR2 SVGIG (reference sequence). Trimming removed 0 bases from V and 10 bases from J, with 9 bases in between. The CDR3 sequence is CAWSVGGTYTF. The CDR3 DNA reads as TGTGCCTGGAGTGTGGGAGGGACCTACACCTTC.

The V and J genes are TRBV10-3 and TRBJ2-1, with 10 bases lining up with TRBD1. This CDR3 contains 17 residues. V lost 2 bases and J lost 4; bases outside the gene matches: 8. The germline CDR1 and CDR2 sequences are ENHRY and SYGVKD. The CDR3, as DNA: TGTGCCATCAGTGAGCGGGGACCGGGACAGGGGTACAATGAGCAGTTCTTC. Protein product: CAISERGPGQGYNEQFF.

This clone has just a few counts. J is TRBJ1-5 and V is TRBV7-2; the D is unclear. CDR3 length: 13 amino acids. Germline V gene sequence: CDR1 SGHTA, CDR2 FQGNSA. Trimming shortened V by 2 bases and J by 7 bases, and 9 bases separated the two germline ends. As DNA, the CDR3 is TGTGCCAGCAGCTTATCCCGGGCCCAGCCCCAGCATTTT. This translates into CASSLSRAQPQHF.

CDR3 sequence: CASGLGRDPRETQYF. The DNA of the CDR3 is TGTGCTAGTGGTTTGGGGCGGGACCCGCGGGAGACCCAGTACTTC. The chain uses TRBV12-5 and TRBJ2-5, with D perhaps matching TRBD2 (6 bases). This CDR3 spans 15 amino acids. Germline lookup yields CDR1 LGHNT and CDR2 FRNRAP. The V end lost 1 base, the J end lost 5 bases, and 14 bases lay between the germline ends.

V is TRBV7-2 and J is TRBJ2-5; D remains ambiguous. The germline V gene encodes CDR1 SGHTA and CDR2 FQGNSA. The CDR3 length is 12 residues. V was pared by 7 bases and J by 1 base, with 7 bases between. CDR3 bases: TGTGCCAGCACCTTCCCCCAAGAGACCCAGTACTTC. It translates to CASTFPQETQYF.

This chain joins TRBV6-1 and TRBJ1-1; D is ambiguous. This CDR3 is 12 amino acids long. V was pared by 3 bases and J by 0 bases, with 2 bases between. Germline lookup yields CDR1 MNHNS and CDR2 SASEGT. CDR3 bases: TGTGCCAGCAGTGATGTGAACACTGAAGCTTTCTTT. Translated: CASSDVNTEAFF.

In this sample, this clone turned up a few times. V gene TRBV6-1 combines with J gene TRBJ1-1, with D unresolved. The CDR3 consists of 14 residues. V lost 1 base and J lost 11, with 17 bases in between. CDR1 is MNHNS, CDR2 SASEGT, per germline. The CDR3 sequence is CASSEGVWAVAAFF. The CDR3 nucleotides are TGTGCCAGCAGTGAAGGGGTTTGGGCGGTAGCGGCTTTCTTT.

The chain combines TRBV2 with TRBJ1-2; D not certain. The CDR3 runs 14 residues. From germline, CDR1 is SNHLY and CDR2 FYNNEI. Trimming shortened V by 2 bases and J by 1 base, and 8 bases separated the two germline ends. CDR3 protein: CASSERGFNYGYTF. The CDR3 nucleotides read TGTGCCAGCAGTGAACGGGGTTTTAACTATGGCTACACCTTC. The full variable domain, with the rest looked up from reference TRBV2 and TRBJ1-2, is EPEVTQTPSHQVTQMGQEVILRCVPISNHLYFYWYRQILGQKVEFLVSFYNNEISEKSEIFDDQFSVERPDGSNFTLKIRSTKLEDSAMYFCASSERGFNYGYTFGSGTRLTVV.

The chain carries TRBV29-1 and TRBJ2-1; D is possibly TRBD1 or TRBD2 (6 bases each). Germline CDR1 is SQVTM and CDR2 is ANQGSEA. CDR3 size: 14 residues. V lost 6 bases and J 2 bases, leaving 14 bases between the germline ends. CDR3 in amino acids: CSVRRGGPYNEQFF. The CDR3 bases are TGCAGCGTCCGCCGTGGGGGGCCCTACAATGAGCAGTTCTTC.

The V gene is TRBV6-5, the J gene TRBJ1-1, with 7 nucleotides matching TRBD1. Germline V gene sequence: CDR1 MNHEY, CDR2 SVGAGI. The CDR3 is 16 amino acids. V was pared by 2 bases and J by 1 base, with 7 bases of the junction left unmatched. CDR3 region: CASSYVRTGSNTEAFF. The CDR3 DNA is TGTGCCAGCAGTTACGTTCGGACAGGCTCGAACACTGAAGCTTTCTTT.

The rearrangement links TRBV7-8 to TRBJ1-2; 9 bases line up with TRBD1. With 6 bases clipped from V and 4 bases from J, the junction kept 6 bases outside the gene matches. From germline, CDR1 is SGHVS and CDR2 FQNEAQ. The CDR3 runs to 14 residues. CDR3 amino acids: CASSSDRGSYGYTF. The CDR3, as DNA: TGTGCCAGCAGTTCGGACAGGGGAAGCTATGGCTACACCTTC. The full variable domain, rest sourced from reference TRBV7-8 and TRBJ1-2, is GAGVSQSPRYKVAKRGQDVALRCDPISGHVSLFWYQQALGQGPEFLTYFQNEAQLDKSGLPSDRFFAERPEGSVSTLKIQRTQQEDSAVYLCASSSDRGSYGYTFGSGTRLTVV.

The chain links TRBV30 to TRBJ1-5; D is unresolved. V lost 4 bases, J lost 7 bases, and 11 bases lay in between. Germline V gives CDR1 GTSNPN, CDR2 SVGIG (reference sequence). This CDR3 has 12 residues. The CDR3: CAWMLTGQPQHF. The CDR3 DNA reads as TGTGCCTGGATGCTGACCGGGCAGCCCCAGCATTTT.

The chain links TRBV28 to TRBJ2-1; D not certain. The germline CDR1 and CDR2 sequences are MDHEN and SYDVKM. The CDR3 runs to 13 residues. V gave up 6 bases and J gave up 7 bases, with 13 bases separating them. Written as DNA, the CDR3 is TGTGCCAGCAGGGCCGGATCGATAAATGAGCAGTTCTTC. Translation: CASRAGSINEQFF. The full variable domain, its missing parts supplied by reference TRBV28 and TRBJ2-1, is DVKVTQSSRYLVKRTGEKVFLECVQDMDHENMFWYRQDPGLGLRLIYFSYDVKMKEKGDIPEGYSVSREKKERFSLILESASTNQTSMYLCASRAGSINEQFFGPGTRLTVL.

Only one count was recorded for this clone. This chain joins TRBV7-2 and TRBJ2-7, with TRBD1 matching over 7 bases. J lost 1 base, V lost 5 bases, and 8 bases had no gene match. CDR1 SGHTA and CDR2 FQGNSA come from the germline V gene. The CDR3 length is 15 residues. Here the CDR3 reads CASSRRQGRSYEQYF. In DNA, the CDR3 is TGTGCCAGCAGCCGACGACAGGGTCGGTCCTACGAGCAGTACTTC.

This clone has just a few counts. For the CDR3, the DNA is TGTGCCAGACTTACTAATTACGAGCAGTACTTC. Its protein product is CARLTNYEQYF. The chain employs TRBV19 and TRBJ2-7; D is undetermined. CDR1 and CDR2 (germline): LNHDA, SQIVND (reference sequence). The CDR3 length is 11 residues. Trimming stripped 9 bases from V and 4 bases from J, with 10 bases between.